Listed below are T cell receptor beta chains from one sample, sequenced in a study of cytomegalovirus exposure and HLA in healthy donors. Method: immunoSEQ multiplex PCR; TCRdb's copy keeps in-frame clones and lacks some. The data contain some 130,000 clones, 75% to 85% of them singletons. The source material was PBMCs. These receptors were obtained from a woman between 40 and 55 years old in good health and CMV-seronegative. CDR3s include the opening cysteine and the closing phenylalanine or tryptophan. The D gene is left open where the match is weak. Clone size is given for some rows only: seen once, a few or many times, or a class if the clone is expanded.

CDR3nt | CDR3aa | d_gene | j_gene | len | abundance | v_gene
TGCGCCAGCAGCCTAGTCTCCGACGGAAACACCATATATTTT | CASSLVSDGNTIYF | . | TRBJ1-3 | 14 | . | TRBV5-1
TGTGCCAGCAGCTGGGGACAGCGAGCCGATAATGAAAAACTGTTTTTT | CASSWGQRADNEKLFF | TRBD1 | TRBJ1-4 | 16 | . | TRBV5-8
TGCGCCAGCAGCCTCCAGGGCTCCTATAATTCACCCCTCCACTTT | CASSLQGSYNSPLHF | . | TRBJ1-6 | 15 | . | TRBV5-1
TGTGCCAGCAGCGTAGGCGCCGCACTGAACACTGAAGCTTTCTTT | CASSVGAALNTEAFF | . | TRBJ1-1 | 15 | . | TRBV9
TGCGCCAGCAGCCTGTGGCAGGGGGTCGGTGAGCAGTACTTC | CASSLWQGVGEQYF | TRBD1 | TRBJ2-7 | 14 | few | TRBV4-1
TGTGCCAGCAGCCGGGGGGTCTCTTACGAGCAGTACTTC | CASSRGVSYEQYF | TRBD2 | TRBJ2-7 | 13 | once | TRBV9
TGTGCCAGCAGCTCACAGGGGGCGCGGGTCGGACTGTTTTTT | CASSSQGARVGLFF | TRBD1 | TRBJ1-4 | 14 | . | TRBV7-9
TGTGCCAGCAGCTCCGACGGGGTCTACAATGAGCAGTTCTTC | CASSSDGVYNEQFF | . | TRBJ2-1 | 14 | . | TRBV7-2
TGTGCCAGCAGTGCAAATAGCAATCAGCCCCAGCATTTT | CASSANSNQPQHF | . | TRBJ1-5 | 13 | few | TRBV6-1
TGCGCCAGCAGTGACGGCGGGTCGAACACTGAAGCTTTCTTT | CASSDGGSNTEAFF | . | TRBJ1-1 | 14 | few | TRBV10-1
TGTGCCAGCAGTCGCACGGGACAGGGGGGCTCTGGAAACACCATATATTTT | CASSRTGQGGSGNTIYF | TRBD1 | TRBJ1-3 | 17 | . | TRBV2
TGTGCCAGCAGTCTCAGGGCGGCAGATACGCAGTATTTT | CASSLRAADTQYF | . | TRBJ2-3 | 13 | . | TRBV7-9
TGTGCCAGCAGTCCCGGAGGGCGGTCAGAGTACGAGCAGTACTTC | CASSPGGRSEYEQYF | . | TRBJ2-7 | 15 | . | TRBV2
TGTGCCTGGACTCCATGGCAGGGCTATAATTCACCCCTCCACTTT | CAWTPWQGYNSPLHF | . | TRBJ1-6 | 15 | . | TRBV30
TGTGCCAGCAGCTTAGTTCTAGGCGGGGATACGCAGTATTTT | CASSLVLGGDTQYF | . | TRBJ2-3 | 14 | . | TRBV11-2
TGTGCCAGCATGTATGAGGCCTCCGGATATGGCTACACCTTC | CASMYEASGYGYTF | . | TRBJ1-2 | 14 | . | TRBV28